These 32 T cell receptor beta chains share one sample of origin, sequenced in a study of human T cells and chemical hapten exposure. Time point defined: patch test 3, about 24 weeks after DPC sensitization. Treatment in this sample: therapeutic diphenylcyclopropenone sensitization with weekly scalp DPC. A single record per CDR3 protein comes from TCRdb applying MiXCR to the RACE reads. The profile shows approximately 80,000 distinct CDR3 sequences, 10% to 15% of them singletons. This specimen consisted of whole blood, obtained in connection with sensitization to the hapten diphenylcyclopropenone (DPC). These receptor sequences come from a woman aged 45-65 years with alopecia areata. Some clones in this sample may be carry-over from other donors' samples.

This clonotype was seen ten or more times. The V gene is TRBV10-3, the J gene TRBJ1-1; the match to TRBD1 covers 7 bases. The germline V gene encodes CDR1 ENHRY and CDR2 SYGVKD. This CDR3 is 13 amino acids long. The V segment lost 4 bases and the J segment 6 bases; nucleotides outside the gene matches: 5. DNA of the CDR3: TGTGCCATCAGTGTCGGGCAGGGGGCTGAAGCTTTCTTT. Its protein is CAISVGQGAEAFF.

This clonotype was seen ten or more times. The CDR3 DNA follows: TGTGCCAGCGGGATGGGACTTGGGGAGACCCAGTACTTC. This sequence encodes CASGMGLGETQYF. The V gene is TRBV11-2, the J gene TRBJ2-5; tentative D call: TRBD2 (6 bases). Germline lookup yields CDR1 SGHAT and CDR2 FQNNGV. This CDR3 is built from 13 residues. Trimming stripped 8 bases from V and 5 bases from J, with 15 bases between.

The V and J genes are TRBV10-3 and TRBJ1-3; D perhaps matches TRBD1 (5 bases). CDR3 length: 17 amino acids. V dropped 0 bases and J dropped 0 bases, with 12 bases sitting between them. The germline V gene encodes CDR1 ENHRY and CDR2 SYGVKD. The CDR3 sequence is CAISESLPGSSGNTIYF. The CDR3 bases are TGTGCCATCAGTGAGTCGTTGCCAGGGAGCTCTGGAAACACCATATATTTT.

This clonotype was picked up a small number of times. This chain connects TRBV5-1 to TRBJ2-2; D not certain. Trimming removed 5 bases from V and 6 bases from J, with 8 bases in between. CDR1 and CDR2 from the germline V gene are SGHRS and YFSETQ. The CDR3 runs 12 residues. The CDR3 loop reads CASRWGAGELFF. The CDR3 coding sequence is TGCGCCAGCAGGTGGGGTGCCGGGGAGCTGTTTTTT.

The chain uses TRBV10-3 and TRBJ1-1, with unresolved D. The germline V gene has CDR1 ENHRY and CDR2 SYGVKD. With 8 bases removed from V and 3 bases from J, the gap between germline ends came to 7 bases. This CDR3 spans 11 amino acids. The chain's CDR3 is CAIGKDTEAFF. For the CDR3, the DNA is TGTGCCATCGGCAAGGACACTGAAGCTTTCTTT.

There are a few counts of this clonotype. The chain recombines TRBV7-6 with TRBJ1-1; TRBD1 aligns across 9 bases. V shed 5 bases and J 8 bases; nucleotides not matched to a gene: 6. CDR3 length equals 13 residues. From germline, CDR1 is SGHVS and CDR2 FNYEAQ. The DNA of the CDR3 is TGTGCCAGCAGCCCGGGACAGGGTTTAGAAGCTTTCTTT. Translated, it gives CASSPGQGLEAFF.

This chain links TRBV7-2 with TRBJ2-7; no definite D call. V shed 11 bases and J shed 2 bases, with 13 bases lying between them. There are 12 residues in the CDR3. CDR1 is SGHTA and CDR2 is FQGNSA in the germline V gene. The DNA for the CDR3 is TGTGCCTGCACTCCCGGAGCCTACGAGCAGTACTTC. This gives the protein CACTPGAYEQYF.

Many counts were recorded for this clonotype. The chain couples TRBV9 to TRBJ2-3, with unresolved D. The V end lost 3 bases, the J end lost 1 base, and 12 bases lay between the germline ends. The CDR3 extends over 15 amino acids. The germline gives CDR1 SGDLS, CDR2 YYNGEE. The CDR3 DNA sequence: TGTGCCAGCAGCGCAACGAAGAGTGGCACAGATACGCAGTATTTT. Residues: CASSATKSGTDTQYF.

This clonotype has more than one count but fewer than ten. The chain carries TRBV9 and TRBJ2-7, with TRBD1 identical over 9 bases. Trimming removed 2 bases from V and 2 bases from J; junction bases left unmatched: 2. The CDR3 is 14 residues long. Germline CDR1 and CDR2: SGDLS and YYNGEE. The DNA for the CDR3 is TGTGCCAGCAGCGTCGGGGACAGGGCCTACGAGCAGTACTTC. It translates to CASSVGDRAYEQYF. The variable domain in full, with the rest retrieved from reference TRBV9 and TRBJ2-7, is DSGVTQTPKHLITATGQRVTLRCSPRSGDLSVYWYQQSLDQGLQFLIQYYNGEERAKGNILERFSAQQFPDLHSELNLSSLELGDSALYFCASSVGDRAYEQYFGPGTRLTVT.

This chain links TRBV29-1 with TRBJ2-1; D call uncertain. The V end lost 1 base, the J end lost 0 bases, and 7 bases lay between the germline ends. Germline values: CDR1 SQVTM, CDR2 ANQGSEA. The length of the CDR3 is 14 residues. The CDR3 sequence is CSVEVVSSYNEQFF. CDR3 coding DNA: TGCAGCGTTGAAGTAGTCAGCTCCTACAATGAGCAGTTCTTC.

V gene TRBV29-1 combines with J gene TRBJ2-1; 7 bases agree with TRBD2. The CDR3 sequence is 13 residues long. Germline lookup yields CDR1 SQVTM and CDR2 ANQGSEA. J gave up 7 bases and V 4 bases, and 7 bases lay outside the gene matches. The CDR3 coding sequence is TGCAGCGTTGCCAGAGCGGGACCGAATGAGCAGTTCTTC. Protein sequence: CSVARAGPNEQFF.

This rearrangement joins TRBV7-6 to TRBJ2-5, with TRBD1 matching over 11 bases. Looked up from germline, CDR1 is SGHVS and CDR2 is FNYEAQ. The CDR3 spans 17 residues. J gave up 5 bases and V 2 bases, and 10 bases lay outside the gene matches. The CDR3 coding sequence is TGTGCCAGCAGCTTACCGTGGACAGGGGGCGAATCGGAGACCCAGTACTTC. Translating gives CASSLPWTGGESETQYF.

Here the CDR3 DNA reads TGTGCCAGCAGCCCCGGGTCAACCTACGAGCAGTACTTC. This translates into CASSPGSTYEQYF. The chain couples TRBV9 to TRBJ2-7; D not resolved. This CDR3 spans 13 amino acids. The germline V gene encodes CDR1 SGDLS and CDR2 YYNGEE. V was pared by 4 bases and J by 2 bases, with 10 bases between.

This clonotype was counted at least ten times. The V call is TRBV29-1, the J call TRBJ2-2; D is possibly TRBD2 (6 bases). Trimming removed 7 bases at V and 7 bases at J, with 16 bases between. CDR3 length: 13 amino acids. CDR1 and CDR2 from the germline V gene are SQVTM and ANQGSEA. This chain's CDR3 is CSGTKGGNGELFF. The CDR3 nucleotides read TGCAGCGGGACAAAGGGCGGGAACGGGGAGCTGTTTTTT.

This chain links TRBV20-1 with TRBJ2-5, with a possible D match to TRBD2 (6 bases). The CDR3 runs 15 residues. Germline V gene lookup returns CDR1 DFQATT and CDR2 SNEGSKA (reference sequence). Trimming shortened V by 3 bases and J by 4 bases, and 18 bases separated the two germline ends. CDR3 region: CSARGGGAVGETQYF. CDR3 nucleotides: TGCAGTGCTAGGGGTGGAGGGGCAGTTGGAGAGACCCAGTACTTC.

The sample holds many counts of this clonotype. V gene TRBV7-2 combines with J gene TRBJ2-7; 9 bases are a match to TRBD2. This CDR3 spans 15 amino acids. Germline assignment: CDR1 SGHTA and CDR2 FQGNSA. V shed 3 bases, J shed 3 bases, and the junction held 6 bases outside the gene matches. The CDR3 sequence is CASSFGAGGDYEQYF. The CDR3 DNA reads TGTGCCAGCAGCTTTGGGGCGGGAGGGGACTACGAGCAGTACTTC.

This clonotype has at least ten counts. At one boundary the junction diverges from the germline segment, which might be a read error. This sequence joins TRBV7-7 and TRBJ1-4; D is unresolved. CDR3 length: 13 amino acids. Germline CDR1 and CDR2: SSHAT and FNYEAQ (reference sequence). The CDR3 DNA reads as TGTGCTAGCAGCTTACAGATTAATGAAAAACTGTTTTTT. Amino acid sequence: CASSLQINEKLFF.

Only a few counts were recorded for this clonotype. The chain carries TRBV11-2 and TRBJ2-5; D call uncertain. The CDR3 extends over 13 amino acids. Germline loops: CDR1 SGHAT, CDR2 FQNNGV. Deletions cut 3 bases from V and 1 base from J, with 6 bases between. The CDR3 DNA reads TGTGCCAGCAGCTTCAGCCTCCAAGAGACCCAGTACTTC. Translating it yields CASSFSLQETQYF.

This clonotype appeared many times. The rearrangement links TRBV20-1 to TRBJ2-2; perhaps TRBD1 as D (6 bases). Trimming removed 3 bases at V and 2 bases at J, with 13 bases between. The CDR3 loop spans 15 amino acids. The germline CDR1 and CDR2 sequences are DFQATT and SNEGSKA (reference sequence). The DNA of the CDR3 is TGCAGTGCTAGTCTCGACAGGCTCAACACCGGGGAGCTGTTTTTT. It codes for CSASLDRLNTGELFF.

Only a few counts were recorded for this clonotype. The chain links TRBV7-6 to TRBJ2-5, with D unclear. The CDR3 length is 11 residues. From germline, CDR1 is SGHVS and CDR2 FNYEAQ. V was pared by 8 bases and J by 5 bases, with 9 bases between. DNA of the CDR3: TGTGCCAGCGGAGATGGGGAGACCCAGTACTTC. This sequence encodes CASGDGETQYF.

This chain uses TRBV20-1 with TRBJ2-7; D gene unclear. Deletions cut 2 bases from V and 5 bases from J, with 13 bases between. Germline V gives CDR1 DFQATT, CDR2 SNEGSKA (reference sequence). This CDR3 spans 13 amino acids. The DNA of the CDR3 is TGCAGTGCTAGACTGCAGGAGTATAACGAGCAGTACTTC. It is translated as CSARLQEYNEQYF.

The chain couples TRBV18 to TRBJ1-2; D unresolved. Trimming took off 4 bases at V and 7 bases at J, with 13 bases between the two ends. This CDR3 has 13 amino acids. Germline CDR1 KGHSH, CDR2 LQKENI. The CDR3 DNA reads TGTGCCAGCTCACAACCCCCCGGGCCTGGCTACACCTTC. Protein: CASSQPPGPGYTF.

The chain recombines TRBV12-3 or TRBV12-4 with TRBJ2-1, with TRBD2 matching over 8 bases. The CDR3 is made up of 15 amino acids. The trim removed 8 bases at V and 3 bases at J, leaving 9 bases unmatched. The CDR3 DNA follows: TGTGCCAGCGCTGTCGGGAGGGCCTTCTACAATGAGCAGTTCTTC. Translation gives CASAVGRAFYNEQFF.

At least ten counts were recorded for this clonotype. The V gene is TRBV6-6, the J gene TRBJ1-1, with D hard to call. The CDR3 loop spans 13 amino acids. CDR1 is MNHNY and CDR2 is SVGAGI in the germline V gene (reference sequence). The germline V and J ends were trimmed by 0 bases and 4 bases, with 6 bases remaining between them. CDR3 sequence: CASSYSTSTEAFF. DNA for the CDR3: TGTGCCAGCAGTTACTCGACCAGCACTGAAGCTTTCTTT.

V and J are TRBV10-3 and TRBJ1-4; possible D gene TRBD1, 6 bases. The CDR3 has 14 amino acids. Germline CDR1 is ENHRY and CDR2 is SYGVKD. Trimming removed 4 bases at V and 7 bases at J, with 13 bases between. CDR3 region: CAISARQDLEKLFF. The CDR3 DNA follows: TGTGCCATCAGTGCGAGACAGGACCTTGAAAAACTGTTTTTT.

This clonotype was observed at least ten times. V gene TRBV3-1 combines with J gene TRBJ1-1; no clear D. Germline V gene sequence: CDR1 LGHDT, CDR2 YNNKEL (reference sequence). The CDR3 spans 13 residues. V lost 4 bases and J 0 bases, leaving 6 bases between the germline ends. The CDR3 reads CASSPYLNTEAFF. For the CDR3, the DNA is TGTGCCAGCAGCCCCTACTTGAACACTGAAGCTTTCTTT.

This clonotype was observed at least ten times. The chain links TRBV5-1 to TRBJ2-7; no reliable D call. V gave up 2 bases and J gave up 4 bases, with 7 bases separating them. CDR3 size: 12 residues. CDR1 and CDR2 from the germline V gene are SGHRS and YFSETQ. This CDR3 is CASSLLSYEQYF. The DNA for the CDR3 is TGCGCCAGCAGCTTACTATCTTACGAGCAGTACTTC.

This clonotype was recorded at least ten times. The chain recombines TRBV29-1 with TRBJ2-1; 12 positions match TRBD2. The CDR3 covers 17 residues. J lost 7 bases, V lost 7 bases, and 17 bases had no gene match. The germline gives CDR1 SQVTM, CDR2 ANQGSEA. The CDR3 region has the DNA TGCAGCGCCCCGAACCCTAGCGGGAGGGCCCCCTTTAATGAGCAGTTCTTC. Translation gives CSAPNPSGRAPFNEQFF.

This clonotype was detected ten times or more. The chain joins TRBV5-8 to TRBJ2-1; 10 bases match TRBD1. V shed 3 bases and J 4 bases; nucleotides not matched to a gene: 1. Germline V CDR1 and CDR2: SGHTS, YDEGEE. This CDR3 is built from 14 residues. CDR3 nucleotide sequence: TGTGCCAGCAGCTGGGACAGGGGATACAATGAGCAGTTCTTC. The encoded protein is CASSWDRGYNEQFF.

As to this clonotype: The junction shows a germline mismatch at one end, possibly a read error. The genes are TRBV11-2 and TRBJ2-7, with 9 bases identical to TRBD1. Germline V gene sequence: CDR1 SGHAT, CDR2 FQNNGV. The length of the CDR3 is 15 residues. CDR3 sequence: CTSRKAGTGQYEQYF. CDR3 in DNA: TGTACCAGCCGCAAAGCCGGGACAGGGCAGTACGAGCAGTACTTC.

This clonotype was recorded many times. CDR3 DNA: TGTGCCAGCAGCCAAGATGGGACGGCGTACCAAGAGACCCAGTACTTC. This encodes CASSQDGTAYQETQYF. This rearrangement joins TRBV4-2 to TRBJ2-5, with D perhaps being TRBD1 or TRBD2 (5 bases each). The CDR3 contains 16 residues. CDR1 and CDR2 (germline): LGHNA, YNFKEQ. Trimming removed 0 bases from V and 0 bases from J, with 11 bases in between.

In this sample, this clonotype turned up a few times. At one boundary the junction diverges from the germline segment, which might be a read error. The chain links TRBV5-1 to TRBJ1-2, with a tentative D call TRBD1 (5 bases). The CDR3 has 11 amino acids. Per germline, CDR1 SGHRS and CDR2 YFSETQ. This CDR3 reads CANPSGRRQSF. The CDR3 nucleotides are TGCGCCAACCCATCCGGACGCAGACAGAGCTTC.